Included here is one TCR beta chain sequence, with context. The repertoire was sequenced with immunoSEQ multiplex PCR; TCRdb's copy has only in-frame clones and lacks some. The sample has some 83,000 clones, about 92% seen once. This sample was included in a study of technical replicates of blood from several donors. The CDR3 has 12 residues. Trimming removed 6 bases from V and 5 bases from J, with 11 bases in between. Germline values: CDR1 MNHEY, CDR2 SVGAGI. The receptor's source is a human donor in good health. This sequence joins TRBV6-5 and TRBJ2-7; no clear D. Sequenced: T cells isolated from PBMCs. The chain's CDR3 is CASRSISHEQYF. DNA for the CDR3: TGTGCCAGCAGGTCAATTTCCCACGAGCAGTACTTC.